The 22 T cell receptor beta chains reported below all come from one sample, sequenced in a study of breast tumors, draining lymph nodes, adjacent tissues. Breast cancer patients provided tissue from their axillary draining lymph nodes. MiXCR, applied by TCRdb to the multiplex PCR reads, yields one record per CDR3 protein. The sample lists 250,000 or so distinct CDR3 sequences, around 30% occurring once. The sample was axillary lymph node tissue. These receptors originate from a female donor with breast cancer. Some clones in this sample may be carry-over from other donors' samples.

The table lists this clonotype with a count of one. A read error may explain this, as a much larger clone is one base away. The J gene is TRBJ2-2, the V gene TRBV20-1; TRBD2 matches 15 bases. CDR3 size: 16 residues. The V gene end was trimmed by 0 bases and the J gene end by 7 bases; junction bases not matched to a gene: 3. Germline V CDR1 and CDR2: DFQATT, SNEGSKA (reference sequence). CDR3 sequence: CSAREGTSGGFGELFF. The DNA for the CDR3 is TGCAGTGCTAGAGAAGGGACTAGCGGGGGGTTCGGGGAGCTGTTTTTT.

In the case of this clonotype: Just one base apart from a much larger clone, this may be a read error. DNA of the CDR3: TGCAGTGTAACCAGGGACTGCTACGAGCAGTACTTC. Its translation is CSVTRDCYEQYF. The J gene is TRBJ2-7, the V gene TRBV20-1; tentatively, D is TRBD2 (6 bases). Trimming took 7 bases from V and 3 from J, leaving 13 bases between them. The CDR3 contains 12 residues. Germline V gene data show CDR1 as DFQATT and CDR2 as SNEGSKA (reference sequence).

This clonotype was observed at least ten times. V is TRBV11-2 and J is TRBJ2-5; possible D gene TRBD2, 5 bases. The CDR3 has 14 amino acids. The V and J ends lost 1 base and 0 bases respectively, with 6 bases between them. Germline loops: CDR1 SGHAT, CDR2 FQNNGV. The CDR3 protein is CASSLGADQETQYF. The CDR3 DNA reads TGTGCCAGCAGCTTAGGAGCGGACCAAGAGACCCAGTACTTC. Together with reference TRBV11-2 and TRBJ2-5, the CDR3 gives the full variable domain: EAGVAQSPRYKIIEKRQSVAFWCNPISGHATLYWYQQILGQGPKLLIQFQNNGVVDDSQLPKDRFSAERLKGVDSTLKIQPAKLEDSAVYLCASSLGADQETQYFGPGTRLLVL.

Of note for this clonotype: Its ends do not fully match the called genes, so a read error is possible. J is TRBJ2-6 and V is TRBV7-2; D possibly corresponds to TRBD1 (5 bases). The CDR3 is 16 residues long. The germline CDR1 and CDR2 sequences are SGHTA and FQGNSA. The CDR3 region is CASSLVPVSGANVPTF. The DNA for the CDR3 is TGTGCCAGCAGCTTAGTTCCAGTCTCTGGGGCCAACGTCCCGACTTTC.

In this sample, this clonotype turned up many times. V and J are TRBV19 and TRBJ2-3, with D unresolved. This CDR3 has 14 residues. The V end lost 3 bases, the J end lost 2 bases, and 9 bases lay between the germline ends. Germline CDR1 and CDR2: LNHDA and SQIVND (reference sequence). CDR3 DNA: TGTGCCAGTAGTATCGGAACCTACACAGATACGCAGTATTTT. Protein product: CASSIGTYTDTQYF.

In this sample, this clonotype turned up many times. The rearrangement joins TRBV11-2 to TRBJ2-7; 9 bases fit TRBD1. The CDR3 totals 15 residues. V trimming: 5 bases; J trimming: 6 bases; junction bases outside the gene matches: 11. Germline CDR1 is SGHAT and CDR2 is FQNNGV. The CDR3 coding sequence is TGTGCCAGCAGCCCTCTGGGACAGGGTCCGTCCGAGCAGTACTTC. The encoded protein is CASSPLGQGPSEQYF.

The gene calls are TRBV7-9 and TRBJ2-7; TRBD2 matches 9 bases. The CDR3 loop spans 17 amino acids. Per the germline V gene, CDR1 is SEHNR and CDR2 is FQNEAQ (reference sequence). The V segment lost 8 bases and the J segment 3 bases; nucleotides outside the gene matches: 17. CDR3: CASRQASGRSGYYEQYF. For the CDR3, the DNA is TGTGCCAGCCGCCAAGCGAGCGGGAGGTCGGGGTACTACGAGCAGTACTTC.

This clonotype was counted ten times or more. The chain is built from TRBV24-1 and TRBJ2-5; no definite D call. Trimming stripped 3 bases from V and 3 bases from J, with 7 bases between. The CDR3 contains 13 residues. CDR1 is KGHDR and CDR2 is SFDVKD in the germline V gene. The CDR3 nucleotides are TGTGCCACCAGTGATGACACTAAAGAGACCCAGTACTTC. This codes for CATSDDTKETQYF.

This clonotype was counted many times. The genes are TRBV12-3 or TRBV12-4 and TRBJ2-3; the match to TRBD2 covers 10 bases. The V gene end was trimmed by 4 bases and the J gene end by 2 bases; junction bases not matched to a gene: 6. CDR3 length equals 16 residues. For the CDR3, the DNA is TGTGCCAGCAGTTCACAAGCGGGAGGGGTCACAGATACGCAGTATTTT. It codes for CASSSQAGGVTDTQYF.

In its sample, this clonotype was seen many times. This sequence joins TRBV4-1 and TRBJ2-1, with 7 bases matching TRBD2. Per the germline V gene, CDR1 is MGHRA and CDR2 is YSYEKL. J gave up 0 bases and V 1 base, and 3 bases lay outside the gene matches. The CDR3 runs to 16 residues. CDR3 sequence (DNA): TGCGCCAGCAGCCAAGCCGGGACTAACTCCTACAATGAGCAGTTCTTC. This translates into CASSQAGTNSYNEQFF.

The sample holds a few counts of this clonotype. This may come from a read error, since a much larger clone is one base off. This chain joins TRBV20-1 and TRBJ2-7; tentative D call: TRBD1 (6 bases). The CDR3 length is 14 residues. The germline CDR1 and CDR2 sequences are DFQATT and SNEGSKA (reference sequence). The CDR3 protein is CSARDFDRSSEQYF. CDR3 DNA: TGCAGTGCTAGAGATTTTGACAGGTCCTCCGAGCAGTACTTC.

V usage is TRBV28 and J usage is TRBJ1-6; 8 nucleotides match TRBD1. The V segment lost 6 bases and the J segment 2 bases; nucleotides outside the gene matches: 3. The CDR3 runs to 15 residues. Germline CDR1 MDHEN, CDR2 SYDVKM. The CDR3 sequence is CASRAGGAYNSPLHF. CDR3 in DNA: TGTGCCAGCAGAGCAGGGGGCGCCTATAATTCACCCCTCCACTTT. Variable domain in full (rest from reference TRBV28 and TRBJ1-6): DVKVTQSSRYLVKRTGEKVFLECVQDMDHENMFWYRQDPGLGLRLIYFSYDVKMKEKGDIPEGYSVSREKKERFSLILESASTNQTSMYLCASRAGGAYNSPLHFGNGTRLTVT.

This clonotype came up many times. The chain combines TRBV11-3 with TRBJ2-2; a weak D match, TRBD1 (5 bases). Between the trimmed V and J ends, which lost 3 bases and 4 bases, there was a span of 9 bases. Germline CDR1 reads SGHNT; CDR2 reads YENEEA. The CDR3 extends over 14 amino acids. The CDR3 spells CASSLIQGTGELFF. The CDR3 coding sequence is TGTGCCAGCAGCTTGATCCAGGGCACCGGGGAGCTGTTTTTT.

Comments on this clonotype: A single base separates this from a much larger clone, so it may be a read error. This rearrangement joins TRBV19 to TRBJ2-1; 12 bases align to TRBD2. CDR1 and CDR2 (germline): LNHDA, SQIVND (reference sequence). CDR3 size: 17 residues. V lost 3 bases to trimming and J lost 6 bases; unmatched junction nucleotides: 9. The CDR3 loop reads CASSITRLAGVPNEQFF. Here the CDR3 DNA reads TGTGCCAGTAGTATTACTAGACTAGCGGGAGTACCCAATGAGCAGTTCTTC.

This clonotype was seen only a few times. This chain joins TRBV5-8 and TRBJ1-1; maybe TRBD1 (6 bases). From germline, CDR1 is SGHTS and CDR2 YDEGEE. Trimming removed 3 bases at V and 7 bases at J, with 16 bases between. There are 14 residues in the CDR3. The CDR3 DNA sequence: TGTGCCAGCAGCTCGCCAGGACAGCTACGTGAAGCTTTCTTT. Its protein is CASSSPGQLREAFF.

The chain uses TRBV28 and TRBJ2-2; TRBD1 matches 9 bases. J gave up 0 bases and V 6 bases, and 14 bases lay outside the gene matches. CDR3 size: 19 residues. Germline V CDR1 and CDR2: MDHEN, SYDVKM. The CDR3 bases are TGTGCCAGCAGCCTCGGGGGGACAGGGAGGAAAACGAACACCGGGGAGCTGTTTTTT. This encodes CASSLGGTGRKTNTGELFF. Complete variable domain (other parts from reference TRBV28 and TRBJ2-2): DVKVTQSSRYLVKRTGEKVFLECVQDMDHENMFWYRQDPGLGLRLIYFSYDVKMKEKGDIPEGYSVSREKKERFSLILESASTNQTSMYLCASSLGGTGRKTNTGELFFGEGSRLTVL.

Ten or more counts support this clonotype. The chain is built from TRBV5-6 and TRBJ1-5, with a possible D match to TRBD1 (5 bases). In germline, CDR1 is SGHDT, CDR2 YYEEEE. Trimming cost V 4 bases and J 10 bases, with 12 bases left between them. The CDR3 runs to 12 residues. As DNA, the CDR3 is TGTGCCAGCAGCGCCGTGGGGCAACCCCAGCATTTT. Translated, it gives CASSAVGQPQHF.

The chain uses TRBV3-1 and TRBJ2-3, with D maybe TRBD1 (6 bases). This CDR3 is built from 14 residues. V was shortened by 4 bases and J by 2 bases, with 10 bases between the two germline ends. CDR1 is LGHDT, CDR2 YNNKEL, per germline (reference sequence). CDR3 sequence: CASSPTGTTDTQYF. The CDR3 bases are TGTGCCAGCAGCCCTACAGGGACCACAGATACGCAGTATTTT.

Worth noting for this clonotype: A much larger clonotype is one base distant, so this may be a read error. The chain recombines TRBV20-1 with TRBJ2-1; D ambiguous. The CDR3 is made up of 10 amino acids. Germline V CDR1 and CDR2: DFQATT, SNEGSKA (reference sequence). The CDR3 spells CSASTNEQLF. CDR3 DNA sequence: TGCAGTGCTAGTACGAATGAGCAGCTCTTC.

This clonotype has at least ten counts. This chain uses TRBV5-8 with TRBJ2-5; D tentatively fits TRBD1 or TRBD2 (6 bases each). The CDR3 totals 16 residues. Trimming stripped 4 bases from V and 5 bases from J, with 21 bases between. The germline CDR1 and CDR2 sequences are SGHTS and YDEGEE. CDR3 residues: CASSPDSFRGGETQYF. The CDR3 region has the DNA TGTGCCAGCAGCCCGGACAGCTTCAGAGGGGGGGAGACCCAGTACTTC.

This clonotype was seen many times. DNA of the CDR3: TGTGCCACCAGCGGTACACCAATAGCGTCCACCGACAGGGCGGGGGGGGAGCAGTTCTTC. Amino acids: CATSGTPIASTDRAGGEQFF. J is TRBJ2-1 and V is TRBV15, with 9 bases lining up with TRBD2. This CDR3 region has 20 residues. Germline V lookup: CDR1 LNHNV, CDR2 YYDKDF (reference sequence). V lost 5 bases and J lost 10; bases outside the gene matches: 27. The full variable domain, with the rest looked up from reference TRBV15 and TRBJ2-1, is DAMVIQNPRYQVTQFGKPVTLSCSQTLNHNVMYWYQQKSSQAPKLLFHYYDKDFNNEADTPDNFQSRRPNTSFCFLDIRSPGLGDTAMYLCATSGTPIASTDRAGGEQFFGPGTRLTVL.

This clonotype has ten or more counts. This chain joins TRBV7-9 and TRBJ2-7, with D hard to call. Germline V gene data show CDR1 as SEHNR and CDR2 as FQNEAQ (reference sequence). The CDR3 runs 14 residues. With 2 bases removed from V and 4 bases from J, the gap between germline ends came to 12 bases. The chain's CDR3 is CASSLKGDPYEQYF. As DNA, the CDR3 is TGTGCCAGCAGCTTAAAAGGAGATCCATACGAGCAGTACTTC.